These 25 T cell receptor beta chains originate from one sample sequenced in a study of T cell clonality in common variable immunodeficiency. The method was immunoSEQ multiplex PCR; TCRdb's version includes in-frame clones alone and lacks a portion of them. This repertoire holds about 43,000 clones, and none appear only once. Material: peripheral blood mononuclear cells. The receptors derive from a person between 18 and 75 years old in good health.

This clone has a count of ten or more. The DNA ends 3 residues before the CDR3 does, and the rest of the CDR3 is filled in from the germline J gene. This chain joins TRBV20-1 and TRBJ2-1; TRBD2 agrees at 15 bases. The CDR3 consists of 17 residues. V shed 1 base and J 8 bases; nucleotides not matched to a gene: 9. The V gene's germline CDR1 is DFQATT and CDR2 SNEGSKA (reference sequence). The sequenced part of the CDR3 DNA is TGCAGTGCTAGAGGTCCCGGACTAGCGGGAGGGCCATATGAG. Translating it yields CSARGPGLAGGPYE. The full CDR3 sequence reads CSARGPGLAGGPYEQFF.

Ten or more counts support this clone. The CDR3 end is not reached by the read, which stops 3 residues before it; the germline J gene fills it in. V is TRBV30 and J is TRBJ2-2; D call uncertain. Germline assignment: CDR1 GTSNPN and CDR2 SVGIG (reference sequence). Trimming removed 5 bases from V and 7 bases from J, with 11 bases in between. This CDR3 has 12 residues. The CDR3 loop is CAWAPVVGELFF. Incomplete CDR3 DNA: TGTGCCTGGGCCCCGGTGGTCGGGGAG.

This clone has at least ten counts. With the read ending 3 residues before the CDR3 end, the germline J gene is used to fill in that end. The chain combines TRBV5-1 with TRBJ2-3; TRBD1 matches 8 bases. The CDR3 is 14 residues long. CDR1 and CDR2 from the germline V gene are SGHRS and YFSETQ. The V segment lost 3 bases and the J segment 1 base; nucleotides outside the gene matches: 1. The CDR3 DNA, read in part, is TGCGCCAGCAGCTCGGGACAGGGCACAGATACG. Residues: CASSSGQGTDT. The full CDR3 is CASSSGQGTDTQYF.

The sample holds many counts of this clone. The read comes to an end 3 residues before the CDR3 does, leaving the germline J gene to fill in the end. The genes are TRBV5-1 and TRBJ2-7; 7 nucleotides line up with TRBD1. In germline, CDR1 is SGHRS, CDR2 YFSETQ. CDR3 size: 14 residues. The junction had 5 bases not matched to a gene; V was cut back by 0 bases and J by 5 bases. The CDR3 DNA, read in part, is TGCGCCAGCAGCTTGGATACAGGGGTGGACGAG. Translating gives CASSLDTGVDE. In full, the CDR3 is CASSLDTGVDEQYF.

This clone was counted many times. The missing CDR3 end, 3 residues past where the read stops, is filled in from the germline J gene. The chain links TRBV30 to TRBJ2-3, with 9 bases identical to TRBD2. Germline values: CDR1 GTSNPN, CDR2 SVGIG (reference sequence). The CDR3 totals 14 residues. The V gene end was trimmed by 3 bases and the J gene end by 0 bases; junction bases not matched to a gene: 1. CDR3 sequence reads: CAWRTSGSTDTQYF. CDR3 DNA, as far as it was read: TGTGCCTGGAGGACTAGCGGTAGCACAGATACG. The full variable domain, rest sourced from reference TRBV30 and TRBJ2-3, is SQTIHQWPATLVQPVGSPLSLECTVEGTSNPNLYWYRQAAGRGLQLLFYSVGIGQISSEVPQNLSASRPQDRQFILSSKKLLLSDSGFYLCAWRTSGSTDTQYFGPGTRLTVL.

The sample holds many counts of this clone. The CDR3 goes on 3 residues after the read ends, and that part is filled in from the germline J gene. V gene TRBV6-2 or TRBV6-3 combines with J gene TRBJ2-5, with 10 bases lining up with TRBD2. The CDR3 is made up of 14 amino acids. CDR1 is MNHEY and CDR2 is SVGEGT in the germline V gene. After removal of 9 bases from V and 5 bases from J, the junction contained 9 bases not matched to a gene. Here the CDR3 reads CASTPSGGGETQYF. Incomplete CDR3 DNA: TGTGCCAGTACCCCTAGCGGGGGTGGGGAGACC.

Many counts were recorded for this clone. Sequencing ends 3 residues short of the CDR3 end; the germline J gene provides the rest. This chain uses TRBV18 with TRBJ1-6; D is unclear. There are 15 residues in the CDR3. Trimming shortened V by 6 bases and J by 10 bases, and 19 bases separated the two germline ends. The germline V gene has CDR1 KGHSH and CDR2 LQKENI. CDR3 region: CASSGSDSKGSPLHF. The part of the CDR3 DNA that was read is TGTGCCAGCTCCGGGTCGGACTCCAAAGGATCACCC.

This clone was observed many times. Read data end 3 residues before the CDR3 end; the end is taken from the germline J gene. V and J are TRBV30 and TRBJ1-2, with a possible D match to TRBD1 (5 bases). Germline CDR1 GTSNPN, CDR2 SVGIG (reference sequence). Trimming removed 0 bases from V and 7 bases from J, with 18 bases in between. The CDR3 has 15 amino acids. The CDR3 bases that were read are TGTGCCTGGAGTGTACGGGGGGGTCGGGGAGGTGGC. Residues: CAWSVRGGRGGG. The full CDR3 reads CAWSVRGGRGGGYTF.

This clone has ten or more counts. The CDR3 end lies 3 residues beyond the end of the read and is filled in from the germline J gene. The chain links TRBV7-2 to TRBJ2-1, with 7 nucleotides matching TRBD1. V shed 4 bases and J 5 bases; nucleotides not matched to a gene: 8. The CDR3 loop spans 15 amino acids. Germline V gene lookup returns CDR1 SGHTA and CDR2 FQGNSA. The sequenced CDR3 bases are TGTGCCAGCAGCTCAAACAGGGGCCAGCACAATGAG. It translates to CASSSNRGQHNE. The entire CDR3 protein reads CASSSNRGQHNEQFF.

Notes on this clone: The read is 3 residues too short to cover the CDR3 end, so that end is filled in from the germline J gene. This chain links TRBV7-2 with TRBJ2-1, with 7 bases that match TRBD2. The V gene end was trimmed by 10 bases and the J gene end by 4 bases; junction bases not matched to a gene: 10. Germline values: CDR1 SGHTA, CDR2 FQGNSA. The CDR3 covers 14 residues. The CDR3 sequence is CANQIWGGYNEQFF. The CDR3 bases that were read are TGTGCCAACCAGATTTGGGGGGGATACAATGAG.

This clone was seen repeatedly, ten times or more. From the germline J gene comes the end of the CDR3, since the read stops 3 residues before it. The chain couples TRBV5-1 to TRBJ2-3; TRBD2 agrees at 10 bases. V trimming: 0 bases; J trimming: 6 bases; junction bases outside the gene matches: 10. The CDR3 length is 17 residues. Germline values: CDR1 SGHRS, CDR2 YFSETQ. The DNA read from the CDR3 is TGCGCCAGCAGCTTGGACAATCCGGGACTAGCGCGTGATACG. Amino acid sequence: CASSLDNPGLARDT. The whole CDR3 region reads CASSLDNPGLARDTQYF.

Points on this clone: From the germline J gene comes the end of the CDR3, since the read stops 3 residues before it. The rearrangement links TRBV30 to TRBJ1-4, with D perhaps TRBD1 (6 bases). The CDR3 length is 15 residues. Germline CDR1 GTSNPN, CDR2 SVGIG (reference sequence). CDR3 DNA, as far as it was read: TGTGCCTGGAGTGCTACCGGACAGTATAATTCACCA. Amino acid sequence: CAWSATGQYNSP. The complete CDR3 reads CAWSATGQYNSPLFF.

At least ten counts were recorded for this clone. The sequence runs out 3 residues before the end of the CDR3; the remainder is reconstructed from the germline J gene. J is TRBJ1-5 and V is TRBV5-5, with no clear D. The CDR3 contains 14 residues. Germline CDR1 is SGHKS and CDR2 is YYEKEE (reference sequence). Trimming removed 1 base from V and 0 bases from J, with 5 bases in between. CDR3 protein: CASSLHSSNQPQHF. CDR3 DNA (partial): TGTGCCAGCAGCTTGCACAGTAGCAATCAGCCC. Complete variable domain (other parts from reference TRBV5-5 and TRBJ1-5): DAGVTQSPTHLIKTRGQQVTLRCSPISGHKSVSWYQQVLGQGPQFIFQYYEKEERGRGNFPDRFSARQFPNYSSELNVNALLLGDSALYLCASSLHSSNQPQHFGDGTRLSIL.

This clone has a count of ten or more. The DNA ends 3 residues before the CDR3 does, and the rest of the CDR3 is filled in from the germline J gene. This sequence joins TRBV5-6 and TRBJ2-7; D call uncertain. The CDR3 runs 15 residues. CDR1 is SGHDT and CDR2 is YYEEEE in the germline V gene. The V and J ends lost 0 bases and 2 bases respectively, with 12 bases between them. The CDR3 bases that were read are TGTGCCAGCAGCTTGGACGGGTTACTCACCTACGAG. It is translated as CASSLDGLLTYE. The entire CDR3 reads CASSLDGLLTYEQYF.

This clone was observed at least ten times. The CDR3 extends 3 residues past the end of the read, so its final part is completed from the germline J gene. This chain connects TRBV30 to TRBJ1-6; D ambiguous. V gave up 4 bases and J gave up 0 bases, with 7 bases separating them. CDR3 length equals 14 residues. Germline assignment: CDR1 GTSNPN and CDR2 SVGIG (reference sequence). The sequenced CDR3 bases are TGTGCCTGGACTAAGAGCTCCTATAATTCACCC. Amino acids: CAWTKSSYNSP. From start to end, the CDR3 is CAWTKSSYNSPLHF.

A note on this clone: The read ends 3 residues early relative to the CDR3; the germline J gene fills the gap. V gene TRBV2 combines with J gene TRBJ2-2; D is perhaps TRBD2 (6 bases). V lost 4 bases to trimming and J lost 4 bases, with 13 bases between them. The CDR3 has 15 amino acids. Germline CDR1 SNHLY, CDR2 FYNNEI. The CDR3 bases that were read are TGTGCCAGCAGTGTTGGTGCGGGGCGCACCGGGGAG. This encodes CASSVGAGRTGE. The CDR3 in its entirety is CASSVGAGRTGELFF.

This clone was detected many times. The read gets to within 3 residues of the CDR3 end, and the germline J gene fills in the rest. The genes are TRBV20-1 and TRBJ2-5; TRBD1 agrees at 9 bases. The length of the CDR3 is 12 residues. Germline V gives CDR1 DFQATT, CDR2 SNEGSKA (reference sequence). V was pared by 6 bases and J by 4 bases, with 3 bases of the junction left unmatched. Partial CDR3 DNA: TGCAGTGCGACGGGACAGGGAGAGACC. It translates to CSATGQGET. Given in full, the CDR3 is CSATGQGETQYF.

This clone was seen many times. Read sequence stops 3 residues before the CDR3 end, and the germline J gene provides the missing end. The chain uses TRBV3-1 (or the pseudogene TRBV3-2) and TRBJ1-3, with D tentatively TRBD1 (6 bases). This CDR3 has 13 residues. Looked up from germline, CDR1 is LGHDT and CDR2 is YNNKEL (reference sequence). The sequenced part of the CDR3 DNA is TGTGCCAGCAGCTCATCAACAGGGAGGGAA. Protein: CASSSSTGRE. The full CDR3 protein reads CASSSSTGREIYF.

A note on this clone: The sequence runs out 3 residues before the end of the CDR3; the remainder is reconstructed from the germline J gene. V usage is TRBV19 and J usage is TRBJ2-1, with D possibly TRBD1 on 6 matching bases. Trimming pared 2 bases from V and 9 bases from J, leaving 14 bases between. The length of the CDR3 is 14 residues. In germline, CDR1 is LNHDA, CDR2 SQIVND (reference sequence). The sequenced CDR3 bases are TGTGCCAGTAGTATATCAGGGGAGAAGGGTGAG. Its translation is CASSISGEKGE. The whole CDR3 reads CASSISGEKGEQFF.

This clone was found many times. From the germline J gene comes the end of the CDR3, since the read stops 3 residues before it. The chain joins TRBV19 to TRBJ2-5; D possibly corresponds to TRBD1 (5 bases). CDR1 and CDR2 from the germline V gene are LNHDA and SQIVND (reference sequence). The ends were cut back, 1 base at V and 3 bases at J, with 12 bases in the middle. The CDR3 is 15 amino acids. Partial CDR3 DNA: TGTGCCAGTAGTATAGCGGCAGGGCGAGAAGAGACC. Protein sequence: CASSIAAGREET. The CDR3, in full, reads CASSIAAGREETQYF.

This clone turned up a few times. The CDR3 is cut off 3 residues early in the read; its end comes from the germline J gene. The chain links TRBV5-6 to TRBJ1-3; 7 positions agree with TRBD1. J was trimmed by 9 bases and V by 0 bases; bases with no gene match: 6. The CDR3 loop spans 14 amino acids. Germline lookup yields CDR1 SGHDT and CDR2 YYEEEE. The CDR3 loop is CASSLGQGGSTIYF. The part of the CDR3 DNA that was read is TGTGCCAGCAGCTTGGGACAGGGAGGGAGCACC.

This clone was observed a handful of times. Coverage ceases 3 residues before the CDR3 finishes, and the germline J gene fills in the end. V usage is TRBV10-2 and J usage is TRBJ2-1; 9 bases align to TRBD2. The germline V gene encodes CDR1 WSHSY and CDR2 SAAADI. The V segment lost 3 bases and the J segment 4 bases; nucleotides outside the gene matches: 4. The CDR3 has 15 amino acids. CDR3 bases read: TGCGCCAGCAGTGATGGAAGCGGGGGGTACAATGAG. Translation: CASSDGSGGYNE. The CDR3, in full, reads CASSDGSGGYNEQFF.

This clone was observed many times. Read data end 3 residues before the CDR3 end; the end is taken from the germline J gene. The V gene is TRBV7-9, the J gene TRBJ1-1; D not certain. CDR3 length: 13 amino acids. The germline gives CDR1 SEHNR, CDR2 FQNEAQ (reference sequence). Trimming took 4 bases from V and 7 from J, leaving 13 bases between them. CDR3 residues: CASSYTGPNEAFF. CDR3 DNA (partial): TGTGCCAGCAGCTACACTGGGCCGAATGAA.

This clone was counted at least ten times. CDR3 bases read: TGCAGTGCTCCCCCGGGCGGGGAGCCTGAAAAA. This gives the protein CSAPPGGEPEK. The entire CDR3 protein is CSAPPGGEPEKLFF. The chain joins TRBV20-1 to TRBJ1-4, with D uncertain. The read finishes 3 residues shy of the CDR3 end, and the germline J gene is used to complete it. V was clipped by 5 bases and J by 7 bases, with 17 bases between them. Germline CDR1 is DFQATT and CDR2 is SNEGSKA (reference sequence). This CDR3 comprises 14 residues.

This clone was observed many times. The read halts 3 residues ahead of the CDR3 end, with the missing end drawn from the germline J gene. J is TRBJ2-7 and V is TRBV12-5; 15 bases are shared with TRBD2. J was trimmed by 6 bases and V by 1 base; bases with no gene match: 1. CDR1 and CDR2 from the germline V gene are LGHNT and FRNRAP. This CDR3 contains 15 residues. The sequenced CDR3 bases are TGTGCTAGTGGTTTGGGGACTAGCGGGGGGGTCGAG. Translating it yields CASGLGTSGGVE. The full CDR3 is CASGLGTSGGVEQYF. Based on the CDR3 plus reference TRBV12-5 and TRBJ2-7, the full variable domain is DARVTQTPRHKVTEMGQEVTMRCQPILGHNTVFWYRQTMMQGLELLAYFRNRAPLDDSGMPKDRFSAEMPDATLATLKIQPSEPRDSAVYFCASGLGTSGGVEQYFGPGTRLTVT.